The 27 T cell receptor beta chains presented below share a single source sample, sequenced in a study of technical replicates of blood from a handful of donors (TCRdb year 2017). The protocol used for the library was the immunoSEQ multiplex PCR assay. The table comes from immuneACCESS by way of TCRdb, which keeps in-frame sequences with V and J called. Part of the clones is missing from these tables; in studies checked, under half for an unresolved V gene and the rest for unknown reasons. The table for this sample lists 85,000 to 95,000 clones; 90% to 96% of them were counted only once. The leading ten clones occupy more than 0.35% of the sample. Sequencing was carried out using T cells isolated from PBMCs. The receptors stem from a human donor in good health.

The chain uses TRBV14 and TRBJ2-3; tentative D call: TRBD2 (6 bases). Germline CDR1 is SGHDN and CDR2 is FVKESK. The CDR3 contains 17 residues. The V end lost 0 bases, the J end lost 2 bases, and 15 bases lay between the germline ends. The CDR3 reads CASSQDLGRLFTDTQYF. In DNA form, the CDR3 reads TGTGCCAGCAGCCAAGATCTAGGGAGGCTCTTCACAGATACGCAGTATTTT.

The genes are TRBV6-6 and TRBJ1-2; the match to TRBD1 covers 7 bases. The V and J ends lost 7 bases and 2 bases, in that order; junction bases with no gene match: 10. Germline CDR1 reads MNHNY; CDR2 reads SVGAGI (reference sequence). The CDR3 extends over 15 amino acids. In nucleotides, the CDR3 is TGTGCCAGCATGGAGCAGGGGGTCAGAAACTATGGCTACACCTTC. Translation: CASMEQGVRNYGYTF.

V gene TRBV7-9 combines with J gene TRBJ1-2; no reliable D call. V was clipped by 2 bases and J by 5 bases, with 9 bases between them. This CDR3 contains 13 residues. The germline gives CDR1 SEHNR, CDR2 FQNEAQ (reference sequence). This CDR3 reads CASSLNSVYGYTF. The CDR3 region has the DNA TGTGCCAGCAGCTTAAACAGTGTTTATGGCTACACCTTC.

The rearrangement uses TRBV5-1 and TRBJ2-1; 7 bases match TRBD1. The J segment lost 1 base and the V segment lost 0 bases, leaving 4 bases of the junction unmatched. Germline CDR1 is SGHRS and CDR2 is YFSETQ. The CDR3 has 16 residues. DNA for the CDR3: TGCGCCAGCAGCTTGGGCTCAGGGGGATCCTACAATGAGCAGTTCTTC. As protein: CASSLGSGGSYNEQFF.

The V and J genes are TRBV28 and TRBJ2-5; TRBD1 matches at 8 bases. The CDR3 runs 14 residues. The ends lost 5 bases at V and 4 bases at J; junction bases unmatched: 6. Germline CDR1 reads MDHEN; CDR2 reads SYDVKM. CDR3 sequence (DNA): TGTGCCAGCAGTCCCCTGACAGGGGTAGAGACCCAGTACTTC. Its protein product is CASSPLTGVETQYF.

For the CDR3, the DNA is TGTGCAGCCGTGGACAGTACCTACGAGCAGTACTTC. This codes for CAAVDSTYEQYF. The chain joins TRBV7-9 to TRBJ2-7, with D perhaps TRBD1 (6 bases). Germline values: CDR1 SEHNR, CDR2 FQNEAQ (reference sequence). CDR3 length: 12 amino acids.

CDR3 residues: CASSISVGVNAYEQYF. The CDR3 DNA is TGTGCCAGTAGTATCAGTGTTGGAGTCAACGCGTACGAGCAGTACTTC. The chain combines TRBV19 with TRBJ2-7; the D is unclear. CDR1 and CDR2 (germline): LNHDA, SQIVND (reference sequence). V was clipped by 3 bases and J by 4 bases, with 19 bases between them. The length of the CDR3 is 16 residues.

The V gene is TRBV18, the J gene TRBJ1-1; D is unresolved. Trimming cost V 3 bases and J 6 bases, with 8 bases left between them. CDR3 size: 12 residues. The V gene's germline CDR1 is KGHSH and CDR2 LQKENI. The CDR3 region is CASSPSIPEAFF. The DNA for the CDR3 is TGTGCCAGCTCACCCAGTATCCCTGAAGCTTTCTTT.

The rearrangement joins TRBV19 to TRBJ1-2; D gene unclear. Between the trimmed V and J ends, which lost 1 base and 1 base, there was a span of 7 bases. The CDR3 covers 14 residues. The germline V gene encodes CDR1 LNHDA and CDR2 SQIVND (reference sequence). The CDR3 reads CASSIGVNNYGYTF. The CDR3 nucleotides read TGTGCCAGTAGTATAGGCGTCAATAACTATGGCTACACCTTC.

This chain connects TRBV10-1 to TRBJ2-5; TRBD2 matches at 11 bases. The germline V gene encodes CDR1 WNHNN and CDR2 SYGVQD (reference sequence). There are 15 residues in the CDR3. The junction had 1 base not matched to a gene; V was cut back by 4 bases and J by 0 bases. The CDR3 DNA reads TGCGCCAGCAGTGCGACTAGCGGGAACCAAGAGACCCAGTACTTC. Translating it yields CASSATSGNQETQYF.

V is TRBV9 and J is TRBJ2-1; D unclear. Trimming cost V 0 bases and J 6 bases, with 10 bases left between them. CDR1 and CDR2 (germline): SGDLS, YYNGEE. This CDR3 region has 14 residues. Here the CDR3 reads CASSVGLVSNEQFF. For the CDR3, the DNA is TGTGCCAGCAGCGTAGGGCTAGTCAGCAATGAGCAGTTCTTC.

V gene TRBV13 combines with J gene TRBJ1-1; 7 bases map to TRBD1. The V gene end was trimmed by 5 bases and the J gene end by 4 bases; junction bases not matched to a gene: 7. Germline CDR1 and CDR2: PRHDT and FYEKMQ (reference sequence). This CDR3 region has 14 residues. The CDR3 DNA reads as TGTGCCAGCAGCAAAACTGGGGACAGCACTGAAGCTTTCTTT. It yields the protein CASSKTGDSTEAFF.

The rearrangement joins TRBV12-2 to TRBJ2-1; the table's D call, TRBD2, was not checked against the DNA. TRBV12-2 is given as a pseudogene. The CDR3 loop spans 15 amino acids. In DNA, the CDR3 is TGTGCAAGTCGCGCGGACTCGGACTCCTACAATGAGCAGTTCTTC. Protein: CASRADSDSYNEQFF.

This clone was found once. J is TRBJ1-1 and V is TRBV28; TRBD1 might be the D (5 bases). The germline V gene encodes CDR1 MDHEN and CDR2 SYDVKM. The CDR3 covers 15 residues. V was clipped by 6 bases and J by 5 bases, with 19 bases between them. The CDR3 spells CASSTPLGGYTEAFF. The CDR3 DNA follows: TGTGCCAGCAGCACTCCCCTCGGGGGATATACTGAAGCTTTCTTT.

This chain links TRBV27 with TRBJ1-2; D not resolved. V was cut by 2 bases and J by 3 bases, with 7 bases left in between. This CDR3 has 13 amino acids. Germline CDR1 and CDR2: MNHEY and SMNVEV (reference sequence). The CDR3 bases are TGTGCCAGCAGTTTAAGGCAGGACTATGGCTACACCTTC. Translation gives CASSLRQDYGYTF.

This clone was found once. The chain is built from TRBV13 and TRBJ2-5; a weak D match, TRBD2 (5 bases). CDR1 is PRHDT and CDR2 is FYEKMQ in the germline V gene (reference sequence). This CDR3 spans 14 amino acids. The ends were cut back, 5 bases at V and 5 bases at J, with 15 bases in the middle. The DNA for the CDR3 is TGTGCCAGCAGCGCCCTATCGGGAAGGGAGACCCAGTACTTC. Its protein is CASSALSGRETQYF.

V and J are TRBV18 and TRBJ2-3, with no clear D. This CDR3 comprises 15 residues. V was clipped by 2 bases and J by 1 base, with 10 bases between them. CDR1 and CDR2 (germline): KGHSH, LQKENI. CDR3 amino acids: CASSPEHTGTDTQYF. The CDR3 DNA reads TGTGCCAGCTCACCAGAGCATACCGGCACAGATACGCAGTATTTT.

The rearrangement links TRBV7-3 to TRBJ2-1; D might be TRBD2 (6 bases). Trimming left V 6 bases short and J 2 bases short, with 8 bases between. Germline CDR1 SGHTA, CDR2 FQGTGA. This CDR3 is built from 13 residues. In DNA, the CDR3 is TGTGCCAGCAGTAGCGGAGCCTACAATGAGCAGTTCTTC. It specifies CASSSGAYNEQFF.

The J gene is TRBJ1-3, the V gene TRBV5-1, with D unresolved. Germline lookup yields CDR1 SGHRS and CDR2 YFSETQ. There are 14 residues in the CDR3. V gave up 0 bases and J gave up 0 bases, with 4 bases separating them. In DNA form, the CDR3 reads TGCGCCAGCAGCTTGGACAGCTCTGGAAACACCATATATTTT. Its translation: CASSLDSSGNTIYF.

The chain uses TRBV19 and TRBJ2-1, with TRBD2 matching 9 bases. The CDR3 runs to 15 residues. Germline values: CDR1 LNHDA, CDR2 SQIVND (reference sequence). The V gene end was trimmed by 1 base and the J gene end by 3 bases; junction bases not matched to a gene: 1. CDR3 amino acids: CASSIVLAGYNEQFF. In DNA form, the CDR3 reads TGTGCCAGTAGTATAGTACTAGCGGGCTACAATGAGCAGTTCTTC.

The chain recombines TRBV10-3 with TRBJ1-2; tentatively, D is TRBD1 (5 bases). The CDR3 loop spans 14 amino acids. With 0 bases removed from V and 6 bases from J, the gap between germline ends came to 11 bases. Germline V CDR1 and CDR2: ENHRY, SYGVKD. CDR3 loop: CAISESTVSNGYTF. The CDR3 nucleotides read TGTGCCATCAGTGAGTCGACAGTCTCGAATGGCTACACCTTC.

The genes are TRBV28 and TRBJ2-3; TRBD2 aligns across 9 bases. The V gene's germline CDR1 is MDHEN and CDR2 SYDVKM. This CDR3 has 16 residues. V lost 5 bases, J lost 4 bases, and 10 bases stayed unmatched. Here the CDR3 DNA reads TGTGCCAGCAGTCTTCGTCTGGTAGCGGGAGCAGATACGCAGTATTTT. It specifies CASSLRLVAGADTQYF.

The CDR3 here is CASSLALGQGMNEQFF. CDR3 coding DNA: TGTGCCAGCAGCTTAGCTCTCGGACAGGGGATGAATGAGCAGTTCTTC. The chain combines TRBV11-3 with TRBJ2-1, with 9 positions matching TRBD1. Germline V gene data show CDR1 as SGHNT and CDR2 as YENEEA. This CDR3 is 16 amino acids long. The ends lost 1 base at V and 7 bases at J; junction bases unmatched: 8. Based on the CDR3 plus reference TRBV11-3 and TRBJ2-1, the full variable domain is EAGVVQSPRYKIIEKKQPVAFWCNPISGHNTLYWYLQNLGQGPELLIRYENEEAVDDSQLPKDRFSAERLKGVDSTLKIQPAELGDSAVYLCASSLALGQGMNEQFFGPGTRLTVL.

The gene calls are TRBV28 and TRBJ1-4; 8 bases are shared with TRBD1. V was clipped by 6 bases and J by 7 bases; unmatched bases: 7. Germline-derived CDR1 and CDR2 are MDHEN and SYDVKM. The CDR3 has 14 amino acids. CDR3 region: CASRSTGATEKLFF. DNA of the CDR3: TGTGCCAGCAGATCGACAGGGGCGACTGAAAAACTGTTTTTT.

This chain links TRBV5-6 with TRBJ2-1; possibly TRBD1 for D (6 bases). V lost 2 bases and J lost 0, with 15 bases in between. Germline CDR1 SGHDT, CDR2 YYEEEE. This CDR3 region has 17 residues. The CDR3 coding sequence is TGTGCCAGCAGCTTAAACTACCAGGGGAGCTCCTACAATGAGCAGTTCTTC. It specifies CASSLNYQGSSYNEQFF.

The CDR3 is CASSRGLEQYF. As DNA, the CDR3 is TGTGCCAGCAGCCGAGGACTCGAGCAGTACTTC. The chain carries TRBV11-2 and TRBJ2-7, with TRBD2 as a possible D gene (5 bases). V was shortened by 5 bases and J by 6 bases, with 8 bases between the two germline ends. The CDR3 has 11 residues. Germline lookup yields CDR1 SGHAT and CDR2 FQNNGV.

Here the CDR3 reads CASSYPGTGEETQYF. In DNA form, the CDR3 reads TGTGCCAGCAGTTATCCCGGGACAGGAGAAGAGACCCAGTACTTC. V and J are TRBV6-5 and TRBJ2-5; 8 nucleotides match TRBD1. The CDR3 extends over 15 amino acids. The germline V gene has CDR1 MNHEY and CDR2 SVGAGI. Unmatched junction bases numbered 6, after V lost 3 bases and J lost 3 bases.